One sample yielded the 14 T cell receptor beta chains listed below, sequenced in a study of blood T cell repertoires in COVID-19 (dated by TCRdb to between 2020 and 2021). Libraries were built with the immunoSEQ multiplex PCR assay. Imported from immuneACCESS, the table was reduced by TCRdb to in-frame sequences with V and J called. These copies leave out some clones; in studies compared against another copy, an unresolved V gene accounts for under half, and the cause of the remainder is not known. For this sample the table gives 150,000 or so clones, of which around 90% were detected only once. Clones ranked in the top ten supply around a quarter of the sample. The sample consisted of peripheral blood. These receptors were obtained from a man between 60 and 75 years old with acute or convalescent COVID-19.

The chain uses TRBV6-4 and TRBJ2-1; tentative D call: TRBD2 (7 bases). The ends were cut back, 4 bases at V and 4 bases at J, with 14 bases in the middle. The CDR3 consists of 15 residues. CDR1 is MRHNA and CDR2 is SNTAGT in the germline V gene. The CDR3 sequence is CASSARGARYNEQFF. CDR3 nucleotide sequence: TGTGCCAGCAGTGCCCGGGGGGCGCGTTACAATGAGCAGTTCTTC.

This chain links TRBV11-3 with TRBJ2-7, with a possible D match to TRBD2 (6 bases). Per germline, CDR1 SGHNT and CDR2 YENEEA. The CDR3 consists of 15 residues. Trimming stripped 2 bases from V and 2 bases from J, with 13 bases between. In nucleotides, the CDR3 is TGTGCCAGCAGCTTAACCGGACTAATCACCTACGAGCAGTACTTC. It specifies CASSLTGLITYEQYF.

With respect to this clone: This could be a read error, since a much larger clone is one nucleotide away. The rearrangement joins TRBV7-6 to TRBJ2-2, with 7 bases identical to TRBD1. From germline, CDR1 is SGHVS and CDR2 FNYEAQ. The CDR3 runs 15 residues. Losses at the gene ends were 2 bases for V and 1 base for J; bases not matched to a gene: 1. The CDR3 coding sequence is TGTGCCAGCAGCTTACGGACAGGGAACACCGGGGAGCTGTTTTTT. Translation gives CASSLRTGNTGELFF.

The V call is TRBV4-3, the J call TRBJ1-2; 10 nucleotides align to TRBD1. The CDR3 loop spans 16 amino acids. V gave up 1 base and J gave up 4 bases; unmatched junction bases: 6. Germline CDR1 and CDR2: LGHNA and YSLEER. CDR3 region: CASSQGLGQGFYGYTF. The CDR3 region has the DNA TGCGCCAGCAGCCAAGGATTGGGACAGGGGTTCTATGGCTACACCTTC.

This rearrangement joins TRBV19 to TRBJ1-1; TRBD1 is a possible D gene (6 bases). The germline gives CDR1 LNHDA, CDR2 SQIVND (reference sequence). This CDR3 spans 13 amino acids. V was trimmed by 3 bases and J by 3 bases, leaving 8 bases between them. The CDR3 region is CASSIRTDTEAFF. Written as DNA, the CDR3 is TGTGCCAGTAGTATCCGGACAGACACTGAAGCTTTCTTT.

The gene calls are TRBV27 and TRBJ1-2, with TRBD1 as a possible D gene (5 bases). Germline V lookup: CDR1 MNHEY, CDR2 SMNVEV (reference sequence). V was trimmed by 1 base and J by 10 bases, leaving 13 bases between them. The CDR3 has 13 amino acids. The DNA for the CDR3 is TGTGCCAGCAGTTTATACCCCCGGGGGGTCTACACCTTC. As protein: CASSLYPRGVYTF.

V usage is TRBV5-1 and J usage is TRBJ2-3; D is possibly TRBD2 (5 bases). Germline V gene sequence: CDR1 SGHRS, CDR2 YFSETQ. Trimming removed 4 bases at V and 2 bases at J, with 11 bases between. This CDR3 has 14 residues. CDR3 DNA sequence: TGCGCCAGCAGCCCCGGGATTTCCACAGATACGCAGTATTTT. This gives the protein CASSPGISTDTQYF.

The rearrangement links TRBV7-9 to TRBJ2-1, with 13 bases that match TRBD2. Unmatched junction bases numbered 7, after V lost 5 bases and J lost 6 bases. Germline V gene sequence: CDR1 SEHNR, CDR2 FQNEAQ (reference sequence). The CDR3 extends over 16 amino acids. The CDR3 here is CASSRTSGGGSNEQFF. The CDR3 bases are TGTGCCAGCAGCCGGACTAGCGGGGGAGGAAGCAATGAGCAGTTCTTC.

The chain has TRBV5-1 and TRBJ1-2; weak D call: TRBD1 (5 bases). Per germline, CDR1 SGHRS and CDR2 YFSETQ. The CDR3 is made up of 14 amino acids. V shed 3 bases and J shed 7 bases, with 16 bases lying between them. The CDR3: CASSSGTPGGGYTF. The CDR3 coding sequence is TGCGCCAGCAGCTCGGGGACTCCCGGTGGTGGCTACACCTTC.

V gene TRBV7-3 combines with J gene TRBJ2-2; D possibly corresponds to TRBD1 (6 bases). The V and J ends lost 6 bases and 1 base respectively, with 21 bases between them. The CDR3 is made up of 18 amino acids. Germline V CDR1 and CDR2: SGHTA, FQGTGA. CDR3 bases: TGTGCCAGCAGTCGGGGAAGTGTCGGACAGTTGAACACCGGGGAGCTGTTTTTT. Protein: CASSRGSVGQLNTGELFF.

This rearrangement joins TRBV7-3 to TRBJ1-1; TRBD1 matches at 10 bases. The V and J ends lost 9 bases and 4 bases, in that order; junction bases with no gene match: 5. This CDR3 contains 13 residues. Germline V gives CDR1 SGHTA, CDR2 FQGTGA. The CDR3 DNA sequence: TGTGCCAGTAGACAGGGGGCGGGCACTGAAGCTTTCTTT. Translated: CASRQGAGTEAFF.

V is TRBV27 and J is TRBJ2-7; 10 nucleotides align to TRBD2. Unmatched junction bases numbered 6, after V lost 5 bases and J lost 2 bases. Germline V gene lookup returns CDR1 MNHEY and CDR2 SMNVEV (reference sequence). The CDR3 length is 15 residues. In DNA, the CDR3 is TGTGCCAGCAGTGACGCTAGCGGGGGACCCTACGAGCAGTACTTC. Translation gives CASSDASGGPYEQYF.

CDR3 in DNA: TGTGCCATCAGTGAGTCGCAGGGAACAGATACGCAGTATTTT. Its protein product is CAISESQGTDTQYF. The genes are TRBV10-3 and TRBJ2-3; perhaps TRBD1 as D (5 bases). The ends were cut back, 0 bases at V and 3 bases at J, with 7 bases in the middle. Germline CDR1 ENHRY, CDR2 SYGVKD. This CDR3 is 14 amino acids long.

In its sample, this clone was seen once. This sequence joins TRBV2 and TRBJ2-5, with D tentatively TRBD2 (6 bases). V gave up 7 bases and J gave up 5 bases, with 14 bases separating them. The germline V gene has CDR1 SNHLY and CDR2 FYNNEI. The CDR3 is 13 amino acids. CDR3 DNA sequence: TGTGCCAGCAAGGGCGGGGCCGGGGAGACCCAGTACTTC. Translation gives CASKGGAGETQYF. Using reference TRBV2 and TRBJ2-5 for the parts outside the CDR3, the full variable domain is EPEVTQTPSHQVTQMGQEVILRCVPISNHLYFYWYRQILGQKVEFLVSFYNNEISEKSEIFDDQFSVERPDGSNFTLKIRSTKLEDSAMYFCASKGGAGETQYFGPGTRLLVL.